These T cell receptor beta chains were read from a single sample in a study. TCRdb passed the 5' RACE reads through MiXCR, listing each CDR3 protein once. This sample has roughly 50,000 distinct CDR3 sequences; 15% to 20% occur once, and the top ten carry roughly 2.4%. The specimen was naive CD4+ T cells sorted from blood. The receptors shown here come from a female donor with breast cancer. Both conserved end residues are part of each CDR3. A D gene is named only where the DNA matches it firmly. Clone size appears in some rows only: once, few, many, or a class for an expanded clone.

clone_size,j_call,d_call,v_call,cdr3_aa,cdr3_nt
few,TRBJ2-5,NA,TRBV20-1,CSGWRGETQYF,TGCAGTGGGTGGAGGGGGGAGACCCAGTACTTC
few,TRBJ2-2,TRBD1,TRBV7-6,CASSSGTGNTGELFF,TGTGCCAGCAGCTCTGGGACAGGGAACACCGGGGAGCTGTTTTTT
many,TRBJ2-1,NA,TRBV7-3,CASSTGPDNEQFF,TGTGCCAGCAGCACGGGGCCCGACAATGAGCAGTTCTTC
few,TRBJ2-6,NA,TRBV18,CASSRDITSGANVLTF,TGTGCCAGCTCACGGGACATTACCTCTGGGGCCAACGTCCTGACTTTC
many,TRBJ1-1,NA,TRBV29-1,CSVEDLGGKTEAFF,TGCAGCGTTGAAGATCTTGGTGGGAAAACTGAAGCTTTCTTT
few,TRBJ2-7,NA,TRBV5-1,CASREADMGSEQYF,TGCGCCAGCAGGGAAGCAGACATGGGGTCCGAGCAGTACTTC
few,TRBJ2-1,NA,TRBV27,CASRGGVSSYNEQFF,TGTGCCAGCCGCGGCGGCGTTAGCTCCTACAATGAGCAGTTCTTC
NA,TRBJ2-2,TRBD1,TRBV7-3,CASSVDRGSGELFF,TGTGCCAGCAGCGTCGACAGGGGTAGCGGGGAGCTGTTTTTT
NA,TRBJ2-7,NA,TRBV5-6,CASSSGTLYEQYF,TGTGCCAGCAGCTCCGGGACACTCTACGAGCAGTACTTC
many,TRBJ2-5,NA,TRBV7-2,CASSPGAGTQYF,TGTGCCAGCAGTCCGGGGGCGGGGACCCAGTACTTC
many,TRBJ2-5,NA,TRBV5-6,CASSLVTGRGGTQYF,TGTGCCAGCAGCTTGGTTACAGGGAGGGGCGGGACCCAGTACTTC
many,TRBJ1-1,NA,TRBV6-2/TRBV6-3,CASSPRRDNPWGFF,TGTGCCAGCAGTCCCCGGAGGGACAATCCCTGGGGTTTCTTT
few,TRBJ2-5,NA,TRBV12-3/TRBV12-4,CASSYRTAYQETQYF,TGTGCCAGCAGTTACAGGACAGCGTACCAAGAGACCCAGTACTTC
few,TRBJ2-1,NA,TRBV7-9,CASSSIDKNEQFF,TGTGCCAGCAGCTCAATAGACAAAAATGAGCAGTTCTTC
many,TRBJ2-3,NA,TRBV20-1,CSASDGGLTDTQYF,TGCAGTGCTAGTGACGGTGGGCTCACAGATACGCAGTATTTT